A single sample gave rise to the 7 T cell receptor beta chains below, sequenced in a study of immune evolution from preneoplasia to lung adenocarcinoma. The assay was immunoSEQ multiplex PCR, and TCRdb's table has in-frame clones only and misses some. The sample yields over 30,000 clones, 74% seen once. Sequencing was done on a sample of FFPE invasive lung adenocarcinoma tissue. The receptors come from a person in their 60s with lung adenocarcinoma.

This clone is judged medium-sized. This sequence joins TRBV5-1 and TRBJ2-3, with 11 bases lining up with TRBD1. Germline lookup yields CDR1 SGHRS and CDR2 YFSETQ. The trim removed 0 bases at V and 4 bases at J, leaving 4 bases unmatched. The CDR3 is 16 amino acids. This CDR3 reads CASSLGTGGSPDTQYF. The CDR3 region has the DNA TGCGCCAGCAGCTTGGGGACAGGGGGCAGTCCAGATACGCAGTATTTT.

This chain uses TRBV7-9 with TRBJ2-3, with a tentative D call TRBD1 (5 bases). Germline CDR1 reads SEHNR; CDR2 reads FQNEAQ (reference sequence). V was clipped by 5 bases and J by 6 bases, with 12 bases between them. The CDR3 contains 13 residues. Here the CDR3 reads CASSLSQGDTQYF. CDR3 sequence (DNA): TGTGCCAGCAGCCTTTCCCAGGGTGATACGCAGTATTTT.

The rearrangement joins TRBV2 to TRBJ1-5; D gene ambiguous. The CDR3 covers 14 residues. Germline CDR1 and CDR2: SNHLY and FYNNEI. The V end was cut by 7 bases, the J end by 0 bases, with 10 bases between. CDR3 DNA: TGTGCCAGCAATTCAGACTATAGCAATCAGCCCCAGCATTTT. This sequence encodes CASNSDYSNQPQHF.

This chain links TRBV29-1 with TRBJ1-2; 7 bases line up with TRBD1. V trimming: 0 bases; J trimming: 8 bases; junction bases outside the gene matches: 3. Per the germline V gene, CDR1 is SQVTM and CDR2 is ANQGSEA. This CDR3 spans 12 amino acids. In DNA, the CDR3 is TGCAGCGTTGAAGATCAGGGGGGGGGCTACACCTTC. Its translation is CSVEDQGGGYTF.

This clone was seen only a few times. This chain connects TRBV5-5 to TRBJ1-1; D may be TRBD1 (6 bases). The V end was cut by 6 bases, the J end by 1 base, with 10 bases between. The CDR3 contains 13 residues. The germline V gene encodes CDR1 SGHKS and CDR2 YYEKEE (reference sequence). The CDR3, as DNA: TGTGCCAGCACCCGGACAGAGAACACTGAAGCTTTCTTT. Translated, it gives CASTRTENTEAFF.

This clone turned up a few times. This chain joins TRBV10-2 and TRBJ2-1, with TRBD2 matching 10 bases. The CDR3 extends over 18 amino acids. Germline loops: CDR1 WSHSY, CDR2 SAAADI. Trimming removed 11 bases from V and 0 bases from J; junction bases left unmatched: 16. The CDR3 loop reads CAVEGLAGVSDSYNEQFF. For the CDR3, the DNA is TGCGCCGTTGAAGGGCTAGCGGGAGTTTCGGACTCCTACAATGAGCAGTTCTTC.

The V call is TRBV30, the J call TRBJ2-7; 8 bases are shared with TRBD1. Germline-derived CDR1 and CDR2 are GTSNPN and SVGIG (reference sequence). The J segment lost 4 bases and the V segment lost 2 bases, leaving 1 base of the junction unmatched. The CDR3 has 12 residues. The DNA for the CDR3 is TGTGCCTGGAGTAGACAGGGGTACGAGCAGTACTTC. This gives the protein CAWSRQGYEQYF.